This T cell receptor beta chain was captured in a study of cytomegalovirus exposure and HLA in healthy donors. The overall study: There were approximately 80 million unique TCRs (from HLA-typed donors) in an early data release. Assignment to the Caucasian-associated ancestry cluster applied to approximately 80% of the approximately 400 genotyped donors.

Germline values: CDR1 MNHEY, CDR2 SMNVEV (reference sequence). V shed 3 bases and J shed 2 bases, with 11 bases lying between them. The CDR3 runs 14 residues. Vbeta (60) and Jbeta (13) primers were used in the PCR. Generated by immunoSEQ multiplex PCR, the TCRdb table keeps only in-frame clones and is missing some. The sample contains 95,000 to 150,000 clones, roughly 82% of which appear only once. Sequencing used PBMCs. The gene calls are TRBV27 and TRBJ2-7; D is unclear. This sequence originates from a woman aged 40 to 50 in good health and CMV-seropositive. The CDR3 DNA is TGTGCCAGCAGTTTCCGCGAGTCCCCCTACGAGCAGTACTTC. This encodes CASSFRESPYEQYF.